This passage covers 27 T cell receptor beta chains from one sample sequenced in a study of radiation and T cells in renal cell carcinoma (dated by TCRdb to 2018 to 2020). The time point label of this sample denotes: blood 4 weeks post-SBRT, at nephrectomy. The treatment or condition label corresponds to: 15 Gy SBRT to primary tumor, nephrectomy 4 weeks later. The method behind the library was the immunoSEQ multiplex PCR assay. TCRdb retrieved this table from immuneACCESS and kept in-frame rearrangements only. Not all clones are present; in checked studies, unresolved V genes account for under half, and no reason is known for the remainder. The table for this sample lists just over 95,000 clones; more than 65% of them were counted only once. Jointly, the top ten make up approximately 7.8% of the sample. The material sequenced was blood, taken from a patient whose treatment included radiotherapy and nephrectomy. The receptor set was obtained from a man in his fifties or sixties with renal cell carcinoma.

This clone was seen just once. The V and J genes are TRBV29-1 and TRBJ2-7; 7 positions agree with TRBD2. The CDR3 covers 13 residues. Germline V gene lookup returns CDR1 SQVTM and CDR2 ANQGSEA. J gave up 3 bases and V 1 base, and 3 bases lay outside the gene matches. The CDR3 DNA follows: TGCAGCGTTGAAGGCGGGAGTAACTACGAGCAGTACTTC. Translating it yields CSVEGGSNYEQYF.

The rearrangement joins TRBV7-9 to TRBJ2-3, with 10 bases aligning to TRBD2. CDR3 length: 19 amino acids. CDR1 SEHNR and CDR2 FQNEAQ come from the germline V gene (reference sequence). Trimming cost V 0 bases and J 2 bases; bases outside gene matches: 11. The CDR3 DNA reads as TGTGCCAGCAGCTTAGCCTCCGGGACTAGCGACTCTTACACAGATACGCAGTATTTT. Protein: CASSLASGTSDSYTDTQYF.

The CDR3 reads CASSEHGGTDTQYF. The CDR3 nucleotides are TGTGCCAGCAGTGAACACGGGGGCACAGATACGCAGTATTTT. The rearrangement links TRBV6-4 to TRBJ2-3; D might be TRBD2 (5 bases). The CDR3 is 14 amino acids. Germline values: CDR1 MRHNA, CDR2 SNTAGT. Trimming took off 3 bases at V and 1 base at J, with 8 bases between the two ends.

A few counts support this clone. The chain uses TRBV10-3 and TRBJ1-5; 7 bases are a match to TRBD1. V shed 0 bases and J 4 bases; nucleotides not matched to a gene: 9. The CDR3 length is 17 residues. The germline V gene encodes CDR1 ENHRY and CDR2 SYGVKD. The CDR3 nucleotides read TGTGCCATCAGTGAGTCGACAGGGCCCGTGGCGAATCAGCCCCAGCATTTT. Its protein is CAISESTGPVANQPQHF.

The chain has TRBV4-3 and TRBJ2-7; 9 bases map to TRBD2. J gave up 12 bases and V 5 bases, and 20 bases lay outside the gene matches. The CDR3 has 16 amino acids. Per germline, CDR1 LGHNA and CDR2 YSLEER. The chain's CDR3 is CASSAQTGTSRSPRYF. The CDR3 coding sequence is TGCGCCAGCAGCGCTCAGACTGGGACTAGCCGATCCCCGAGGTACTTC.

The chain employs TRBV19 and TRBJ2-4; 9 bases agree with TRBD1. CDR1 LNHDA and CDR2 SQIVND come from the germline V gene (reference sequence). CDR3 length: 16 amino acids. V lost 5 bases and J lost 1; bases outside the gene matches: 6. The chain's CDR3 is CASSPTGGRAKNIQYF. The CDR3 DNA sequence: TGTGCCAGTAGTCCCACAGGGGGCAGGGCCAAAAACATTCAGTACTTC.

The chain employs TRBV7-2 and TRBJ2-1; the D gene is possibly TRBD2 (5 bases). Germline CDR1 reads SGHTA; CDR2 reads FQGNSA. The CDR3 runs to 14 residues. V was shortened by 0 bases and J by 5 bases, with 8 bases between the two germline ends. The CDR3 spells CASSLATGNNEQFF. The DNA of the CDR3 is TGTGCCAGCAGCTTAGCCACCGGGAACAATGAGCAGTTCTTC.

CDR3 coding DNA: TGTGCCAGCAGCTCTTGGTCGGTACAAGAGACCCAGTACTTC. Translated: CASSSWSVQETQYF. The genes are TRBV7-6 and TRBJ2-5; the D is unclear. Trimming pared 4 bases from V and 2 bases from J, leaving 11 bases between. The CDR3 covers 14 residues. Germline CDR1 and CDR2: SGHVS and FNYEAQ.

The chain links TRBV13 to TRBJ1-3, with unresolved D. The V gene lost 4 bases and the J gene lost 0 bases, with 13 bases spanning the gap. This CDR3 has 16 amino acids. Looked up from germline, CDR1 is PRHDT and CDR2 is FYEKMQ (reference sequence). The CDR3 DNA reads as TGTGCCAGCAGCTCTGATGGACTTTTCTCTGGAAACACCATATATTTT. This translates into CASSSDGLFSGNTIYF. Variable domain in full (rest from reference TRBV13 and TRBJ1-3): AAGVIQSPRHLIKEKRETATLKCYPIPRHDTVYWYQQGPGQDPQFLISFYEKMQSDKGSIPDRFSAQQFSDYHSELNMSSLELGDSALYFCASSSDGLFSGNTIYFGEGSWLTVV.

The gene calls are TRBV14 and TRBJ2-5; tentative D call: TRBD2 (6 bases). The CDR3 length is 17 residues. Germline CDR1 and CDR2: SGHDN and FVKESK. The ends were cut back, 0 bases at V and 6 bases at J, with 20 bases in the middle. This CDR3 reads CASSQDQGAGGLKTQYF. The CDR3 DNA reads TGTGCCAGCAGCCAAGATCAGGGAGCAGGAGGGTTAAAGACCCAGTACTTC.

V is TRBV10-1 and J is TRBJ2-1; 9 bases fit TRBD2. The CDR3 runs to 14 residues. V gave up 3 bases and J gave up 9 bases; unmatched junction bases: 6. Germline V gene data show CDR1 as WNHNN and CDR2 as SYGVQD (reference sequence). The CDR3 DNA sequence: TGCGCCAGCAGTGATGGCGGGAGGGCCGTTGAGCAGTTCTTC. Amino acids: CASSDGGRAVEQFF.

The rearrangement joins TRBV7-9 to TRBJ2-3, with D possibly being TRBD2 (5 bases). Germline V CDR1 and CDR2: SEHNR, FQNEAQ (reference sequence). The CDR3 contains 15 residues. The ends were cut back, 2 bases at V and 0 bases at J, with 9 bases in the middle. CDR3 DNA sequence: TGTGCCAGCAGCTTATCCCGCGGGAGCACAGATACGCAGTATTTT. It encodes CASSLSRGSTDTQYF.

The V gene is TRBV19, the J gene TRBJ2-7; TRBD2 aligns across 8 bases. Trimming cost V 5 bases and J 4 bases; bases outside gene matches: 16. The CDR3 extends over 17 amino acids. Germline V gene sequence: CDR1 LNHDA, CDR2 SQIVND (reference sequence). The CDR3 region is CASSLRGHGTSKYEQYF. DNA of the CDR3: TGTGCCAGTAGTCTTCGCGGGCACGGGACTAGTAAGTACGAGCAGTACTTC.

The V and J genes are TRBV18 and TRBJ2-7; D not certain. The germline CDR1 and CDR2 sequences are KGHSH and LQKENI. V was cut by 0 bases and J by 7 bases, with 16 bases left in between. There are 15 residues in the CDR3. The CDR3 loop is CASSPPMGSRGEQYF. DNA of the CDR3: TGTGCCAGCTCACCACCGATGGGGTCCCGTGGGGAGCAGTACTTC. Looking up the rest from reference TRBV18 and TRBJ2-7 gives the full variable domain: NAGVMQNPRHLVRRRGQEARLRCSPMKGHSHVYWYRQLPEEGLKFMVYLQKENIIDESGMPKERFSAEFPKEGPSILRIQQVVRGDSAAYFCASSPPMGSRGEQYFGPGTRLTVT.

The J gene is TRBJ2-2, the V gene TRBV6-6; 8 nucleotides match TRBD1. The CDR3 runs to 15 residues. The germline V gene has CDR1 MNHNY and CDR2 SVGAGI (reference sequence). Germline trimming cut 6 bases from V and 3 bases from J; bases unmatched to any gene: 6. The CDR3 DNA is TGTGCCAGCAGCATCGACAGGGGCGACACCGGGGAGCTGTTTTTT. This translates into CASSIDRGDTGELFF.

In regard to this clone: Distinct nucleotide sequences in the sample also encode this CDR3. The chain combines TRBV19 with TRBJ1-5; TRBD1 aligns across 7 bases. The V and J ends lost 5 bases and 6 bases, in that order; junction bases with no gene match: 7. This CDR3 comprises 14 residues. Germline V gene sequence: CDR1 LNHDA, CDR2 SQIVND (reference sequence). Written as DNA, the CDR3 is TGTGCCAGTAGTCTCCGACAGGGAGGTCAGCCCCAGCATTTT. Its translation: CASSLRQGGQPQHF.

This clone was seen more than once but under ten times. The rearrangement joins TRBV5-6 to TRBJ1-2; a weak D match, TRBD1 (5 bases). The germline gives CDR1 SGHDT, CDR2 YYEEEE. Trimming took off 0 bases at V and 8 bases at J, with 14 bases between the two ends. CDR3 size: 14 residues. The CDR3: CASSLDSGSGGYTF. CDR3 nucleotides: TGTGCCAGCAGCTTGGATTCAGGGAGCGGCGGCTACACCTTC.

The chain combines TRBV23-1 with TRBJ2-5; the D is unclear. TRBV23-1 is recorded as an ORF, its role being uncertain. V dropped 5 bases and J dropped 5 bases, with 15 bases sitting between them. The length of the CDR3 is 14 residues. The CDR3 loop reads CASSLTPPRETQYF. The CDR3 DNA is TGCGCCAGCAGTTTGACCCCTCCTCGGGAGACCCAGTACTTC.

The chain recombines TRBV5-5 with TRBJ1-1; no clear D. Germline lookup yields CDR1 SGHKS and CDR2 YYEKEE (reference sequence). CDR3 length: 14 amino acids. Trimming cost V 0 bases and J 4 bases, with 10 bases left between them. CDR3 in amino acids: CASSLVGLGTEAFF. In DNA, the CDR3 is TGTGCCAGCAGCTTGGTAGGATTGGGCACTGAAGCTTTCTTT. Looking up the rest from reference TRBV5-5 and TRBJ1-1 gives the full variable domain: DAGVTQSPTHLIKTRGQQVTLRCSPISGHKSVSWYQQVLGQGPQFIFQYYEKEERGRGNFPDRFSARQFPNYSSELNVNALLLGDSALYLCASSLVGLGTEAFFGQGTRLTVV.

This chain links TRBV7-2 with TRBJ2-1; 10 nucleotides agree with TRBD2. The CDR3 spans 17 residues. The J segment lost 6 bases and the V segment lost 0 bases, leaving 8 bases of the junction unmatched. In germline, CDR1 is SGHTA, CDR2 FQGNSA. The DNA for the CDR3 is TGTGCCAGCAGCTTAGCTCGAGCGGGAGGGCCGGGCAATGAGCAGTTCTTC. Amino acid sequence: CASSLARAGGPGNEQFF.

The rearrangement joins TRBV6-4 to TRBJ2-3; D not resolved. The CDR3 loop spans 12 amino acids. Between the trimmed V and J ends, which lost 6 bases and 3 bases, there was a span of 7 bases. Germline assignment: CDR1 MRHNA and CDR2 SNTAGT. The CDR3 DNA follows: TGTGCCAGCAGGTCCCTAACAGATACGCAGTATTTT. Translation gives CASRSLTDTQYF.

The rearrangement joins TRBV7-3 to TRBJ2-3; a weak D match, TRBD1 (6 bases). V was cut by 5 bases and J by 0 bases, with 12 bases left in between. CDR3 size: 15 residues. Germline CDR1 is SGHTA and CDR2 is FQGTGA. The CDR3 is CASSRDITSTDTQYF. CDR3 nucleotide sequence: TGTGCCAGCAGCAGGGACATAACTAGCACAGATACGCAGTATTTT.

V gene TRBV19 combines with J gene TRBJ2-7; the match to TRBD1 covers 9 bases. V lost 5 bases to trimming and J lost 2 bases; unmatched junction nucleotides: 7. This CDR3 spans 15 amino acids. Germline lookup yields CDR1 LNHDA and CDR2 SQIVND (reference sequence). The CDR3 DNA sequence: TGTGCCAGTAGTCCCCTTGGGACAGGGACCTACGAGCAGTACTTC. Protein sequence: CASSPLGTGTYEQYF.

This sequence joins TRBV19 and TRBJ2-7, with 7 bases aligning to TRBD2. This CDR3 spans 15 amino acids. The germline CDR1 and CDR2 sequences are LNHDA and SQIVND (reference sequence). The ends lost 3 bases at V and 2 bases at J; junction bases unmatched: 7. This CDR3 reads CASSIFPRETYEQYF. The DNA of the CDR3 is TGTGCCAGTAGTATTTTTCCGCGGGAGACCTACGAGCAGTACTTC.

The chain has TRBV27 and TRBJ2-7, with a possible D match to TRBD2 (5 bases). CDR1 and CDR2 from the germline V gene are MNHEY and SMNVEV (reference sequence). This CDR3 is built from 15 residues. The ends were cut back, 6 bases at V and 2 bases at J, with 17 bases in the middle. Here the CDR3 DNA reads TGTGCCAGCAGCATGGCACTAGTTAACCCCTACGAGCAGTACTTC. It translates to CASSMALVNPYEQYF.

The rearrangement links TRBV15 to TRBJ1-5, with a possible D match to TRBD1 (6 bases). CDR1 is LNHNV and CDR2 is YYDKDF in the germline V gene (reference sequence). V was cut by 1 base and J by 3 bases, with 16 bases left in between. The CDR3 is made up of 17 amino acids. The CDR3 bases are TGTGCCACCAGCAGAGTCTGGAGGACAGAGTTCAATCAGCCCCAGCATTTT. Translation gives CATSRVWRTEFNQPQHF.

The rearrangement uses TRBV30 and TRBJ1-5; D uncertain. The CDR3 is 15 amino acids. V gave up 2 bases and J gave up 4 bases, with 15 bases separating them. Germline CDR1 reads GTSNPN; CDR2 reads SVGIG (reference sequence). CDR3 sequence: CAWSSPDLSNQPQHF. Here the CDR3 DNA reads TGTGCCTGGAGTTCACCGGACCTTTCTAATCAGCCCCAGCATTTT.